A single sample gave rise to the 18 T cell receptor beta chains below, sequenced in a study of cytomegalovirus exposure and HLA in healthy donors. Primers included in the PCR were 60 Vbeta and 13 Jbeta primers. Produced via immunoSEQ multiplex PCR; TCRdb's table is partial and in-frame only. The sample contains more than 55,000 clones, approximately 80% of which appear only once. The sequenced sample was PBMCs. These TCRs come from a woman aged 40 to 50 in good health and CMV-seronegative.

The V and J genes are TRBV2 and TRBJ2-1; D gene uncertain. Per germline, CDR1 SNHLY and CDR2 FYNNEI. CDR3 length equals 14 residues. The V end lost 1 base, the J end lost 3 bases, and 7 bases lay between the germline ends. CDR3 sequence reads: CASSEGTNYNEQFF. The CDR3 coding sequence is TGTGCCAGCAGTGAAGGCACTAACTACAATGAGCAGTTCTTC.

The chain links TRBV5-5 to TRBJ2-7, with TRBD1 identical over 7 bases. V gave up 0 bases and J gave up 3 bases; unmatched junction bases: 6. The germline V gene encodes CDR1 SGHKS and CDR2 YYEKEE (reference sequence). The CDR3 length is 15 residues. The CDR3 DNA reads as TGTGCCAGCAGCTTGGCCGACAGGGCCTTCTACGAGCAGTACTTC. This gives the protein CASSLADRAFYEQYF.

This chain joins TRBV5-1 and TRBJ2-5, with 11 bases lining up with TRBD2. The J call is uncertain, as TRBJ2-7 better fits the DNA end. CDR3 size: 15 residues. Germline V gene lookup returns CDR1 SGHRS and CDR2 YFSETQ. The CDR3, as DNA: TGCGCCAGCAGCGTAGCGACTAGCGGGAACTACGAGCAGTACTTC. Encoded protein: CASSVATSGNYEQYF.

This chain uses TRBV5-1 with TRBJ2-2, with a tentative D call TRBD2 (5 bases). Trimming left V 9 bases short and J 4 bases short, with 19 bases between. CDR1 and CDR2 from the germline V gene are SGHRS and YFSETQ. The CDR3 spans 15 residues. The CDR3 region has the DNA TGCGCCACCCGGATCGAGCTGAGCGGCACCGGGGAGCTGTTTTTT. It is translated as CATRIELSGTGELFF.

The V and J genes are TRBV6-4 and TRBJ1-4, with D perhaps TRBD1 (5 bases). The germline CDR1 and CDR2 sequences are MRHNA and SNTAGT. The CDR3 length is 13 residues. The V end was cut by 3 bases, the J end by 8 bases, with 10 bases between. CDR3 loop: CASSEGLWEKLFF. CDR3 DNA: TGTGCCAGCAGTGAGGGACTCTGGGAAAAACTGTTTTTT.

This chain links TRBV5-1 with TRBJ1-1, with D unclear. V gave up 6 bases and J gave up 3 bases, with 9 bases separating them. There are 12 residues in the CDR3. CDR1 is SGHRS and CDR2 is YFSETQ in the germline V gene. The CDR3 is CASTNTDTEAFF. DNA for the CDR3: TGCGCCAGCACCAATACGGACACTGAAGCTTTCTTT.

This clone was recorded a few times. The J gene is TRBJ2-1, the V gene TRBV2; weak D call: TRBD2 (6 bases). This CDR3 region has 14 residues. The germline V and J ends were trimmed by 7 bases and 10 bases, with 20 bases remaining between them. Germline CDR1 is SNHLY and CDR2 is FYNNEI. The CDR3 sequence is CASNRDSGSVEQFF. The CDR3, as DNA: TGTGCCAGCAATCGGGACTCGGGCTCGGTGGAGCAGTTCTTC.

The chain employs TRBV28 and TRBJ1-2, with D possibly being TRBD1 (5 bases). This CDR3 spans 16 amino acids. Germline V gives CDR1 MDHEN, CDR2 SYDVKM. V lost 6 bases and J lost 2, with 19 bases in between. CDR3: CASSVGGTQGNYGYTF. The CDR3 DNA is TGTGCCAGCAGCGTTGGCGGGACTCAAGGAAACTATGGCTACACCTTC.

The genes are TRBV28 and TRBJ2-1; 15 nucleotides line up with TRBD2. Germline CDR1 MDHEN, CDR2 SYDVKM. The CDR3 is made up of 18 amino acids. Unmatched junction bases numbered 8, after V lost 6 bases and J lost 2 bases. The CDR3 loop is CASSHSRTSGRAYNEQFF. In DNA form, the CDR3 reads TGTGCCAGCAGCCATTCCCGGACTAGCGGGAGGGCCTACAATGAGCAGTTCTTC.

The chain is built from TRBV6-6 and TRBJ1-5; 9 bases are shared with TRBD1. CDR1 is MNHNY and CDR2 is SVGAGI in the germline V gene (reference sequence). V shed 0 bases, J shed 6 bases, and the junction held 3 bases outside the gene matches. This CDR3 is built from 15 residues. CDR3 loop: CASSYSQGAGQPQHF. The DNA for the CDR3 is TGTGCCAGCAGTTACTCACAGGGGGCGGGTCAGCCCCAGCATTTT.

This clone has a single count. The chain combines TRBV21-1 with TRBJ2-1; the tabulated D call, TRBD2, remains unverified against the DNA. TRBV21-1 is labeled a pseudogene. The CDR3 covers 16 residues. CDR3 nucleotides: TGTGCCAGCAGCAAAGGGGGGGCTAGCGGGAGTGTTGAGCAGTTCTTC. Translating gives CASSKGGASGSVEQFF.

The genes are TRBV7-8 and TRBJ2-3; the match to TRBD2 covers 12 bases. V was pared by 4 bases and J by 3 bases, with 5 bases of the junction left unmatched. Germline V gives CDR1 SGHVS, CDR2 FQNEAQ. The length of the CDR3 is 16 residues. This chain's CDR3 is CASSSLAGGRTDTQYF. The CDR3 DNA reads as TGTGCCAGCAGCTCTCTAGCGGGAGGGAGGACAGATACGCAGTATTTT. The full variable domain, rest sourced from reference TRBV7-8 and TRBJ2-3, is GAGVSQSPRYKVAKRGQDVALRCDPISGHVSLFWYQQALGQGPEFLTYFQNEAQLDKSGLPSDRFFAERPEGSVSTLKIQRTQQEDSAVYLCASSSLAGGRTDTQYFGPGTRLTVL.

This chain uses TRBV29-1 with TRBJ2-2, with no clear D. The length of the CDR3 is 15 residues. Germline V gene data show CDR1 as SQVTM and CDR2 as ANQGSEA. The CDR3 is CSGPRSTPTTGELFF. As DNA, the CDR3 is TGCAGTGGGCCTCGCTCTACCCCTACTACCGGGGAGCTGTTTTTT.

This chain links TRBV28 with TRBJ2-1; D is perhaps TRBD2 (6 bases). The CDR3 has 16 amino acids. From germline, CDR1 is MDHEN and CDR2 SYDVKM. The V end lost 7 bases, the J end lost 8 bases, and 24 bases lay between the germline ends. The CDR3 sequence: CASTRGGTAQVDEQFF. CDR3 DNA: TGTGCCAGCACCCGTGGGGGGACCGCTCAGGTCGATGAGCAGTTCTTC.

This chain joins TRBV7-9 and TRBJ2-1, with 7 nucleotides matching TRBD2. V was clipped by 5 bases and J by 8 bases; unmatched bases: 9. Germline V lookup: CDR1 SEHNR, CDR2 FQNEAQ (reference sequence). The CDR3 length is 14 residues. DNA of the CDR3: TGTGCCAGCAGCCCCTCCGCGGGAGCCCATGAGCAGTTCTTC. It encodes CASSPSAGAHEQFF.

The V and J genes are TRBV5-4 and TRBJ1-2; D is undetermined. V lost 3 bases and J lost 0, with 15 bases in between. This CDR3 contains 16 residues. CDR1 SGHNT and CDR2 YYREEE come from the germline V gene (reference sequence). The CDR3, as DNA: TGTGCCAGCAGCTCGGGTAGGAGCACTCCTAACTATGGCTACACCTTC. This translates into CASSSGRSTPNYGYTF.

The J gene is TRBJ2-1, the V gene TRBV18; the D gene is possibly TRBD1 (5 bases). This CDR3 has 13 residues. The V and J ends lost 4 bases and 8 bases respectively, with 12 bases between them. Germline V lookup: CDR1 KGHSH, CDR2 LQKENI. CDR3: CASSQLPQDEQFF. The DNA for the CDR3 is TGTGCCAGCTCACAACTCCCACAGGATGAGCAGTTCTTC.

This chain joins TRBV6-5 and TRBJ2-2; D gene unclear. The CDR3 runs to 15 residues. CDR1 MNHEY and CDR2 SVGAGI come from the germline V gene. V shed 2 bases and J shed 1 base, with 8 bases lying between them. The CDR3 DNA sequence: TGTGCCAGCAGTTACGCGGTTAGGAACACCGGGGAGCTGTTTTTT. It translates to CASSYAVRNTGELFF.